This TCR beta chain is drawn from a study of T cells expressing NK-cell markers. Points from the study as a whole: Also leading the CD3+CD56-NKG2C+ fraction in a few donors were these clonotypes. As a fraction of CD8+ T cells, dominant NKG2C+ clonotypes reached about 1.0-7.5% in 5 or 6 donors.

This CDR3 has 15 residues. CDR1 is MGHRA and CDR2 is YSYEKL in the germline V gene. Production of TCR beta cDNA relied on 5'RACE template switching with UMIs. TCRdb re-analyzed the 5' RACE reads; it lists each CDR3 protein once, without DNA. This sample contains about 110,000 distinct CDR3 sequences. For this clonotype: Its antigen is still unknown.

Specimen: blood T cells: a sorted CD56 or NKG2C T cell subset, CD4+ or CD8+ T cells, or bulk PBMC T cells (not recorded which). The genes are TRBV4-1 and TRBJ2-1; TCRdb designates TRBD2, a call that cannot be tested without DNA. This clonotype was obtained from a woman between 18 and 70 years old in good health. The CDR3 spells CASSEVASGQNEQFF.